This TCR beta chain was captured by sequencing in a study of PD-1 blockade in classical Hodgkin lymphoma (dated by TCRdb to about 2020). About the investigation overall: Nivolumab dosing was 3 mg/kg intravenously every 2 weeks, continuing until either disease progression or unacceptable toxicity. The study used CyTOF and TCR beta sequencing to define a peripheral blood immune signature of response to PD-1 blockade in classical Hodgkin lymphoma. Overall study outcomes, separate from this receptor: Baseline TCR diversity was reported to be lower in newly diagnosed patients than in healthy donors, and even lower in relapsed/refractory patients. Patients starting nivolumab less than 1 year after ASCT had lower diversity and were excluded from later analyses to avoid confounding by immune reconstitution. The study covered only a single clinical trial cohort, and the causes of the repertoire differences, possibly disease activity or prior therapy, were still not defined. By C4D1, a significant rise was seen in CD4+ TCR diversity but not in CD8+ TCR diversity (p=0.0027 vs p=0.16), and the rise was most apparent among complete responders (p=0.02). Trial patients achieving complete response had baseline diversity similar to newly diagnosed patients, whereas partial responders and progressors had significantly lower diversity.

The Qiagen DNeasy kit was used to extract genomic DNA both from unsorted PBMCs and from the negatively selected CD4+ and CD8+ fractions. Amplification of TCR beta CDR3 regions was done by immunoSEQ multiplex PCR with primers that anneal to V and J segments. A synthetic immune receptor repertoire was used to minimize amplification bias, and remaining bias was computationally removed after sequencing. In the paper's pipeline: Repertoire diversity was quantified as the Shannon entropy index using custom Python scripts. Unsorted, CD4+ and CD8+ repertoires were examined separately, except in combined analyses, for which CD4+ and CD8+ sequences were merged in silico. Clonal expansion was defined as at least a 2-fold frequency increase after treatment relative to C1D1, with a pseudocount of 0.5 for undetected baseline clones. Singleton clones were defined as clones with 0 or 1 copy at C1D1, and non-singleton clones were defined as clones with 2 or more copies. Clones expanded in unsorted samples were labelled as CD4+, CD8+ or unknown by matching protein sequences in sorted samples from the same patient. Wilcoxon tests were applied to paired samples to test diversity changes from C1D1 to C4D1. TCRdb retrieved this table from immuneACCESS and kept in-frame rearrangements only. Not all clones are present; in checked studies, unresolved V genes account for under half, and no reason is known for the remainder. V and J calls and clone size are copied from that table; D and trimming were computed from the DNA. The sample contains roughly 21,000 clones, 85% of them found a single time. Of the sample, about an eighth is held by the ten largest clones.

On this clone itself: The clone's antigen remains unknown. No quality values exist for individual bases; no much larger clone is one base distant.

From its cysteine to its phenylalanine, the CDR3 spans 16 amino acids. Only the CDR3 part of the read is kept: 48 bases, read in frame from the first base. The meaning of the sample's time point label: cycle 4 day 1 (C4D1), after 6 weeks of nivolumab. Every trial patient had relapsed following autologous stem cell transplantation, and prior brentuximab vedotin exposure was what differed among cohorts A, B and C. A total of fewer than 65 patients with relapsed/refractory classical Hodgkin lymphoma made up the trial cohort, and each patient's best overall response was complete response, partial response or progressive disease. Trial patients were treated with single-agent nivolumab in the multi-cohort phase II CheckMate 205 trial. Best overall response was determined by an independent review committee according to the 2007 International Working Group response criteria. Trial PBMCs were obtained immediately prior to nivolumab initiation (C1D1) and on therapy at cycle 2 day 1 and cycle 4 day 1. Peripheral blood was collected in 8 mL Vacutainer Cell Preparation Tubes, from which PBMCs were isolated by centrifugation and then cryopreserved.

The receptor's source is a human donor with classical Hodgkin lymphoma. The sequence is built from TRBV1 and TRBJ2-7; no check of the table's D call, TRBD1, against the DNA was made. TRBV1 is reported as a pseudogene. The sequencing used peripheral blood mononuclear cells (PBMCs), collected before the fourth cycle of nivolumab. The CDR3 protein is CTSSQDRQPTRYEQYF. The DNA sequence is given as TGCACCAGCAGCCAAGATCGACAGCCCACTCGCTACGAGCAGTACTTC.